The T cell receptor beta chain described here comes from a study of shared clonotypes between healthy human individuals. Whole-study findings and limits: Since donors were few, the genetic and exposure-history diversity represented was limited.

As concerns this clone: Its matching antigen is unknown.

Naive CD8 cells comprised CD45RO-negative, CCR7-positively selected cells, excluding terminally differentiated effector memory CD45RA+ cells. Trimming shortened V by 1 base and J by 2 bases, and 12 bases separated the two germline ends. This CDR3 region has 15 residues. Germline assignment: CDR1 MNHNS and CDR2 SASEGT. Sequenced by immunoSEQ multiplex PCR; TCRdb stores in-frame clones only, minus some. The sample consists of some 2.1 million clones, over 85% of them appearing once. This clonotype was obtained from a man younger than 30 in good health. Sequencing was done on a sample of naive CD8+ T cells sorted from blood. V and J are TRBV6-1 and TRBJ2-7; D is uncertain. The CDR3 protein is CASSEVSGSAYEQYF. In DNA form, the CDR3 reads TGTGCCAGCAGTGAAGTGTCAGGTTCCGCCTACGAGCAGTACTTC.